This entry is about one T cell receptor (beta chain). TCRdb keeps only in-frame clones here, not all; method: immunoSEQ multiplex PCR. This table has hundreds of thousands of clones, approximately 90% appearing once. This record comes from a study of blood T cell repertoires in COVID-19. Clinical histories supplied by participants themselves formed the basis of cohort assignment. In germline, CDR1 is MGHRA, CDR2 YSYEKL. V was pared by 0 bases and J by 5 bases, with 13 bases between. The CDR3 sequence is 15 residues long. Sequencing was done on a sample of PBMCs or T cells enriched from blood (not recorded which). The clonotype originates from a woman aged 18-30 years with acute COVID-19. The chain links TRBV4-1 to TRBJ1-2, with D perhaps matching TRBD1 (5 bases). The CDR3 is CASSQDPGRGYGYTF. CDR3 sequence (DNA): TGCGCCAGCAGCCAAGATCCGGGTAGGGGTTATGGCTACACCTTC.